Included here is one T cell receptor beta chain sequence, with context. Its target is unknown. TCRdb reprocessed the 5' RACE reads via MiXCR and lists one record per CDR3 protein. This table has about 530,000 distinct CDR3 sequences, approximately 20% appearing once. This specimen belongs to a study of identical twins. Points from the study as a whole: Abundant cord blood beta clonotypes carried fewer insertions; memory repertoires showed none.

These data are also associated with another study on yellow fever vaccine responses in identical twins.

The receptor was isolated from a woman in her late teens or twenties in good health. What was sequenced was CD4+ T cells sorted from blood.

The CDR3 coding sequence is TGTGCCAGCAGCTTAGGGGGCCCCCGGCTTACCTACGAGCAGTACGTC. Its protein product is CASSLGGPRLTYEQYV. The V call is TRBV7-2, the J call TRBJ2-7; tentatively, D is TRBD1 (5 bases). This CDR3 spans 16 amino acids. V lost 1 base to trimming and J lost 2 bases, with 15 bases between them. CDR1 SGHTA and CDR2 FQGNSA come from the germline V gene.